A single sample gave rise to the 31 T cell receptor beta chains below, sequenced in a study of blood T cell repertoires in COVID-19. The repertoire was sequenced with immunoSEQ multiplex PCR; TCRdb's copy has only in-frame clones and lacks some. The sample shows some 490,000 clones, roughly nine tenths of them seen only once. Sample: PBMCs or T cells enriched from blood (not recorded which). The source of these receptors is a woman between 55 and 75 years old who had recovered from COVID-19.

This chain connects TRBV28 to TRBJ2-1; the match to TRBD2 covers 7 bases. The germline gives CDR1 MDHEN, CDR2 SYDVKM. The CDR3 is 17 residues long. V trimming: 5 bases; J trimming: 4 bases; junction bases outside the gene matches: 14. The CDR3 reads CASSPRGGANSYNEQFF. In DNA, the CDR3 is TGTGCCAGCAGTCCCCGGGGAGGGGCGAATTCGTACAATGAGCAGTTCTTC.

The chain recombines TRBV13 with TRBJ1-1; TRBD1 matches 7 bases. Germline values: CDR1 PRHDT, CDR2 FYEKMQ (reference sequence). With 0 bases clipped from V and 0 bases from J, the junction kept 4 bases outside the gene matches. CDR3 length: 16 residues. The CDR3 DNA is TGTGCCAGCAGCTTAGGACAGGGGAGGTTGAACACTGAAGCTTTCTTT. It codes for CASSLGQGRLNTEAFF.

The chain combines TRBV9 with TRBJ2-3, with 8 positions matching TRBD2. CDR3 length: 15 residues. The junction had 6 bases not matched to a gene; V was cut back by 0 bases and J by 6 bases. Germline assignment: CDR1 SGDLS and CDR2 YYNGEE. The CDR3 spells CASSVGRGAVDTQYF. The CDR3 nucleotides are TGTGCCAGCAGCGTAGGGCGGGGGGCGGTGGATACGCAGTATTTT.

The genes are TRBV4-1 and TRBJ1-1, with D perhaps matching TRBD1 (6 bases). Germline CDR1 and CDR2: MGHRA and YSYEKL. The CDR3 runs to 15 residues. Trimming cost V 7 bases and J 1 base, with 16 bases left between them. CDR3 nucleotide sequence: TGCGCCAGCACCCGAGGGGACACCTGGAACACTGAAGCTTTCTTT. It is translated as CASTRGDTWNTEAFF.

This clone showed up just once. The V call is TRBV11-2, the J call TRBJ2-5, with 10 bases matching TRBD1. Trimming removed 5 bases from V and 4 bases from J; junction bases left unmatched: 7. The V gene's germline CDR1 is SGHAT and CDR2 FQNNGV. This CDR3 contains 15 residues. The CDR3 here is CASSMGQGIRETQYF. In nucleotides, the CDR3 is TGTGCCAGCAGCATGGGACAGGGGATACGAGAGACCCAGTACTTC.

This clone was detected only once. The J gene is TRBJ2-5, the V gene TRBV7-9, with D maybe TRBD2 (5 bases). This CDR3 has 16 residues. Germline CDR1 and CDR2: SEHNR and FQNEAQ (reference sequence). The V and J ends lost 3 bases and 6 bases respectively, with 20 bases between them. CDR3 in amino acids: CASSFDLSPPGKTQYF. The CDR3 region has the DNA TGTGCCAGCAGCTTCGACCTCAGCCCCCCGGGGAAGACCCAGTACTTC.

The chain joins TRBV5-1 to TRBJ1-5, with 8 bases aligning to TRBD1. Germline V gene data show CDR1 as SGHRS and CDR2 as YFSETQ. The length of the CDR3 is 14 residues. The junction had 4 bases not matched to a gene; V was cut back by 3 bases and J by 5 bases. CDR3 nucleotides: TGCGCCAGCAGCTCAACAGGGGGGGATCAGCCCCAGCATTTT. This encodes CASSSTGGDQPQHF.

The chain recombines TRBV6-4 with TRBJ1-1, with TRBD1 matching 7 bases. CDR3 size: 16 residues. The J segment lost 7 bases and the V segment lost 2 bases, leaving 13 bases of the junction unmatched. The germline V gene encodes CDR1 MRHNA and CDR2 SNTAGT. The CDR3 is CASSDSYGTQGGEAFF. Written as DNA, the CDR3 is TGTGCCAGCAGTGACAGTTATGGGACTCAGGGGGGTGAAGCTTTCTTT.

The gene calls are TRBV3-1 (or the pseudogene TRBV3-2) and TRBJ1-6; TRBD1 might be the D (6 bases). The V and J ends lost 2 bases and 10 bases respectively, with 12 bases between them. The germline CDR1 and CDR2 sequences are LGHDT and YNNKEL (reference sequence). CDR3 length equals 14 residues. Here the CDR3 reads CASSQIGTSSPLHF. The CDR3, as DNA: TGTGCCAGCAGCCAAATCGGGACATCATCACCCCTCCACTTT.

Concerning this clone: The DNA is left out, because the CDR3 cannot be placed on it with certainty; the CDR3 is given as TCRdb lists it. The J gene is TRBJ2-7, the V gene TRBV21-1; TRBD1 is taken as the D call from the table, unchecked against the DNA. TRBV21-1 is annotated as a pseudogene. The CDR3 adds up to 16 amino acids, both ends counted. This CDR3 is CASSYVPTQYICEQYF.

The chain uses TRBV9 and TRBJ1-3; TRBD1 is a possible D gene (6 bases). The CDR3 sequence is 17 residues long. The V end was cut by 2 bases, the J end by 2 bases, with 17 bases between. The germline V gene encodes CDR1 SGDLS and CDR2 YYNGEE. The CDR3 nucleotides are TGTGCCAGCAGCGTGGAGGCCTACACAGGGCCTGGAAACACCATATATTTT. This sequence encodes CASSVEAYTGPGNTIYF. The entire variable domain, with the rest obtained from reference TRBV9 and TRBJ1-3, is as follows: DSGVTQTPKHLITATGQRVTLRCSPRSGDLSVYWYQQSLDQGLQFLIQYYNGEERAKGNILERFSAQQFPDLHSELNLSSLELGDSALYFCASSVEAYTGPGNTIYFGEGSWLTVV.

The CDR3 DNA sequence: TGCGCCAGCAGCTTGTCAGGTAGCGGGAACACAGATACGCAGTATTTT. Its protein product is CASSLSGSGNTDTQYF. This chain links TRBV5-1 with TRBJ2-3; 8 positions match TRBD2. With 1 base clipped from V and 2 bases from J, the junction kept 6 bases outside the gene matches. The CDR3 is 16 amino acids. Looked up from germline, CDR1 is SGHRS and CDR2 is YFSETQ.

A remark on this clone: Other DNA sequences within the sample encode an identical CDR3. V usage is TRBV5-1 and J usage is TRBJ2-2; TRBD1 aligns across 9 bases. Germline V gene sequence: CDR1 SGHRS, CDR2 YFSETQ. The CDR3 contains 16 residues. V lost 0 bases and J lost 3; bases outside the gene matches: 3. The DNA for the CDR3 is TGCGCCAGCAGCTTGGTGGGACAGGGCGACACCGGGGAGCTGTTTTTT. Residues: CASSLVGQGDTGELFF. The full variable domain, with the rest looked up from reference TRBV5-1 and TRBJ2-2, is KAGVTQTPRYLIKTRGQQVTLSCSPISGHRSVSWYQQTPGQGLQFLFEYFSETQRNKGNFPGRFSGRQFSNSRSEMNVSTLELGDSALYLCASSLVGQGDTGELFFGEGSRLTVL.

V gene TRBV6-5 combines with J gene TRBJ2-3; TRBD1 aligns across 9 bases. The length of the CDR3 is 14 residues. With 6 bases clipped from V and 6 bases from J, the junction kept 7 bases outside the gene matches. The germline V gene encodes CDR1 MNHEY and CDR2 SVGAGI. The CDR3: CASSLYGTGDTQYF. In DNA, the CDR3 is TGTGCCAGCAGCCTCTACGGGACAGGGGATACGCAGTATTTT.

The chain uses TRBV5-1 and TRBJ2-7, with D possibly being TRBD2 (6 bases). CDR3 length: 11 residues. The V gene lost 4 bases and the J gene lost 4 bases, with 6 bases spanning the gap. In germline, CDR1 is SGHRS, CDR2 YFSETQ. This chain's CDR3 is CASSGTYEQYF. The CDR3 DNA is TGCGCCAGCAGCGGGACTTACGAGCAGTACTTC.

As DNA, the CDR3 is TGTGCCAGCAGTTCCGGGGTCTCCATATATTTT. Its protein product is CASSSGVSIYF. This chain connects TRBV6-5 to TRBJ1-3; D remains unclear. Per the germline V gene, CDR1 is MNHEY and CDR2 is SVGAGI. This CDR3 contains 11 residues. V lost 4 bases and J lost 11, with 9 bases in between.

The genes are TRBV4-1 and TRBJ2-7, with TRBD1 matching over 8 bases. The CDR3 has 14 amino acids. Germline loops: CDR1 MGHRA, CDR2 YSYEKL. J lost 6 bases, V lost 4 bases, and 8 bases had no gene match. Written as DNA, the CDR3 is TGCGCCAGCAGCCCCACTAGGACAGGGACCGAGCAGTACTTC. Translated, it gives CASSPTRTGTEQYF.

The V and J genes are TRBV5-1 and TRBJ2-1; 7 bases line up with TRBD1. CDR1 is SGHRS and CDR2 is YFSETQ in the germline V gene. This CDR3 contains 15 residues. The ends lost 0 bases at V and 3 bases at J; junction bases unmatched: 3. The CDR3 DNA follows: TGCGCCAGCAGCTTGGAAGGGGACAGCTACAATGAGCAGTTCTTC. Translation gives CASSLEGDSYNEQFF.

The CDR3 sequence is CASGDRGSYEQYV. DNA of the CDR3: TGTGCCAGCGGGGACAGGGGGTCCTACGAGCAGTACGTC. The genes are TRBV6-5 and TRBJ2-7; 11 positions agree with TRBD1. Germline CDR1 and CDR2: MNHEY and SVGAGI. The CDR3 is 13 amino acids. Germline trimming cut 8 bases from V and 1 base from J; bases unmatched to any gene: 1.

The rearrangement uses TRBV11-2 and TRBJ1-5; D might be TRBD1 (6 bases). Germline V gives CDR1 SGHAT, CDR2 FQNNGV. The CDR3 is 15 residues long. The V and J ends lost 2 bases and 1 base respectively, with 9 bases between them. CDR3 in amino acids: CASSLRQGSNQPQHF. CDR3 DNA sequence: TGTGCCAGCAGCTTAAGGCAGGGGAGCAATCAGCCCCAGCATTTT.

The chain carries TRBV6-6 and TRBJ2-2, with D tentatively TRBD1 (6 bases). CDR1 and CDR2 (germline): MNHNY, SVGAGI (reference sequence). The CDR3 length is 15 residues. V was trimmed by 4 bases and J by 4 bases, leaving 13 bases between them. CDR3 coding DNA: TGTGCCAGCAGTTTCACAGGGAGTAGCACCGGGGAGCTGTTTTTT. This sequence encodes CASSFTGSSTGELFF.

V is TRBV12-5 and J is TRBJ2-3; D unresolved. Trimming removed 3 bases at V and 5 bases at J, with 6 bases between. CDR1 LGHNT and CDR2 FRNRAP come from the germline V gene. The CDR3 spans 12 residues. CDR3 amino acids: CASGFQKDTQYF. In DNA form, the CDR3 reads TGTGCTAGTGGTTTCCAGAAAGATACGCAGTATTTT.

With regard to this clone: Other DNA sequences in the sample encode the same CDR3. The CDR3 DNA is TGTGCCAGCAGCCAAGCTGGTCAGAAGAACACTGAAGCTTTCTTT. This translates into CASSQAGQKNTEAFF. V gene TRBV3-1 (or the pseudogene TRBV3-2) combines with J gene TRBJ1-1; D unresolved. The CDR3 has 15 amino acids. Germline CDR1 reads LGHDT; CDR2 reads YNNKEL (reference sequence). V was cut by 1 base and J by 1 base, with 10 bases left in between.

V gene TRBV5-4 combines with J gene TRBJ2-5; tentatively, D is TRBD2 (7 bases). The CDR3 length is 15 residues. The germline V gene has CDR1 SGHNT and CDR2 YYREEE (reference sequence). The V end was cut by 6 bases, the J end by 1 base, with 16 bases between. CDR3 amino acids: CASTSAGGAQETQYF. The CDR3 bases are TGTGCCAGCACCTCGGCTGGGGGGGCCCAAGAGACCCAGTACTTC. The full variable domain, completed using reference TRBV5-4 and TRBJ2-5, is ETGVTQSPTHLIKTRGQQVTLRCSSQSGHNTVSWYQQALGQGPQFIFQYYREEENGRGNFPPRFSGLQFPNYSSELNVNALELDDSALYLCASTSAGGAQETQYFGPGTRLLVL.

The V call is TRBV7-6, the J call TRBJ1-5, with no clear D. V was clipped by 0 bases and J by 2 bases, with 11 bases between them. The CDR3 has 16 amino acids. CDR1 is SGHVS, CDR2 FNYEAQ, per germline. The CDR3 sequence is CASSLAPGWGNQPQHF. DNA for the CDR3: TGTGCCAGCAGCTTAGCCCCGGGATGGGGCAATCAGCCCCAGCATTTT.

This rearrangement joins TRBV2 to TRBJ2-1; the match to TRBD1 covers 7 bases. Per the germline V gene, CDR1 is SNHLY and CDR2 is FYNNEI. The V and J ends lost 7 bases and 2 bases, in that order; junction bases with no gene match: 5. The CDR3 is 14 amino acids. The CDR3: CASTDQGAYNEQFF. CDR3 sequence (DNA): TGTGCCAGCACAGACCAGGGGGCCTACAATGAGCAGTTCTTC.

The chain combines TRBV29-1 with TRBJ1-1; a possible D gene is TRBD1 (6 bases). The CDR3 sequence is 14 residues long. Germline lookup yields CDR1 SQVTM and CDR2 ANQGSEA. V was pared by 3 bases and J by 2 bases, with 13 bases between. In DNA, the CDR3 is TGCAGCGTTGAGGGGGGGGGCAGTAACACTGAAGCTTTCTTT. Its translation is CSVEGGGSNTEAFF. Looking up the rest from reference TRBV29-1 and TRBJ1-1 gives the full variable domain: SAVISQKPSRDICQRGTSLTIQCQVDSQVTMMFWYRQQPGQSLTLIATANQGSEATYESGFVIDKFPISRPNLTFSTLTVSNMSPEDSSIYLCSVEGGGSNTEAFFGQGTRLTVV.

For the CDR3, the DNA is TGTGCCAGCAGTGAAGCGCAAGCAAAGAATCAGCCCCAGCATTTT. Encoded protein: CASSEAQAKNQPQHF. The chain employs TRBV2 and TRBJ1-5; D ambiguous. Germline V gene data show CDR1 as SNHLY and CDR2 as FYNNEI. Deletions cut 0 bases from V and 4 bases from J, with 10 bases between. This CDR3 is built from 15 residues.

J is TRBJ1-5 and V is TRBV3-1 (or the pseudogene TRBV3-2); D unclear. V was clipped by 0 bases and J by 4 bases, with 4 bases between them. The CDR3 spans 13 residues. Germline V gives CDR1 LGHDT, CDR2 YNNKEL (reference sequence). The CDR3 reads CASSQDSNQPQHF. The CDR3 nucleotides read TGTGCCAGCAGCCAAGATTCGAATCAGCCCCAGCATTTT.

The chain joins TRBV6-1 to TRBJ2-1; no reliable D call. The CDR3 totals 13 residues. V lost 0 bases and J 7 bases, leaving 7 bases between the germline ends. Germline lookup yields CDR1 MNHNS and CDR2 SASEGT. The CDR3 protein is CASSEAPPNEQFF. DNA for the CDR3: TGTGCCAGCAGTGAAGCCCCCCCGAATGAGCAGTTCTTC.

The J gene is TRBJ2-1, the V gene TRBV27, with 7 bases lining up with TRBD1. Germline CDR1 and CDR2: MNHEY and SMNVEV (reference sequence). The CDR3 extends over 15 amino acids. Losses at the gene ends were 4 bases for V and 0 bases for J; bases not matched to a gene: 3. In DNA form, the CDR3 reads TGTGCCAGCAGTTACAGGGGCGGCTCCTACAATGAGCAGTTCTTC. Translation: CASSYRGGSYNEQFF.